What follows are 11 T cell receptor beta chains derived from one specimen sequenced in a study of cytomegalovirus exposure and HLA in healthy donors. The PCR was carried out with 60 Vbeta primers and 13 Jbeta primers. Data came from immunoSEQ multiplex PCR; TCRdb stores just in-frame clones and leaves some out. The sample contains over 95,000 clones, roughly 76% of which appear only once. The sample comprised PBMCs. The receptor source for this set is a man aged 40-50 years in good health and CMV-seronegative.

This chain connects TRBV5-8 to TRBJ2-7; TRBD1 matches at 10 bases. This CDR3 spans 15 amino acids. Per germline, CDR1 SGHTS and CDR2 YDEGEE. V lost 2 bases to trimming and J lost 3 bases; unmatched junction nucleotides: 5. The CDR3 nucleotides are TGTGCCAGCAGCTTAGCCGGGACAGGGGACTACGAGCAGTACTTC. Translation gives CASSLAGTGDYEQYF.

This chain links TRBV2 with TRBJ2-2, with 11 bases aligning to TRBD2. The V and J ends lost 5 bases and 6 bases, in that order; junction bases with no gene match: 5. Germline V CDR1 and CDR2: SNHLY, FYNNEI. CDR3 length: 15 residues. CDR3 protein: CASSYGTSGSGELFF. CDR3 sequence (DNA): TGTGCCAGCAGTTACGGGACTAGCGGTTCCGGGGAGCTGTTTTTT.

The chain employs TRBV4-3 and TRBJ2-3, with TRBD1 matching 7 bases. Unmatched junction bases numbered 13, after V lost 4 bases and J lost 6 bases. Germline V CDR1 and CDR2: LGHNA, YSLEER. This CDR3 is built from 16 residues. CDR3 nucleotides: TGCGCCAGCAGCCCCCTAAACAGGGGCGCCGTTGATACGCAGTATTTT. This translates into CASSPLNRGAVDTQYF.

In nucleotides, the CDR3 is TGTGCCAGCAGCTCACAGAAGTACAATGAGCAGTTCTTC. Translated: CASSSQKYNEQFF. The chain recombines TRBV14 with TRBJ2-1; no clear D gene. Germline assignment: CDR1 SGHDN and CDR2 FVKESK. CDR3 length: 13 amino acids. V lost 5 bases and J lost 4, with 9 bases in between.

The chain couples TRBV28 to TRBJ2-7; 7 bases are shared with TRBD1. CDR3 size: 15 residues. In germline, CDR1 is MDHEN, CDR2 SYDVKM. Trimming cost V 7 bases and J 1 base; bases outside gene matches: 10. CDR3 sequence: CASKEATGISYEQYF. The CDR3 DNA reads TGTGCCAGCAAAGAGGCGACAGGGATATCCTACGAGCAGTACTTC.

The rearrangement links TRBV9 to TRBJ2-4; a weak D match, TRBD2 (6 bases). CDR1 SGDLS and CDR2 YYNGEE come from the germline V gene. CDR3 length: 18 residues. Trimming stripped 6 bases from V and 3 bases from J, with 25 bases between. CDR3 region: CASTEDGGTGLGKNIQYF. The CDR3 coding sequence is TGTGCCAGCACCGAAGACGGGGGAACCGGCCTAGGCAAAAACATTCAGTACTTC. Looking up the rest from reference TRBV9 and TRBJ2-4 gives the full variable domain: DSGVTQTPKHLITATGQRVTLRCSPRSGDLSVYWYQQSLDQGLQFLIQYYNGEERAKGNILERFSAQQFPDLHSELNLSSLELGDSALYFCASTEDGGTGLGKNIQYFGAGTRLSVL.

The CDR3 loop is CASSQGYGDNEQFF. DNA for the CDR3: TGCGCCAGCAGCCAAGGGTACGGGGACAATGAGCAGTTCTTC. The chain has TRBV4-1 and TRBJ2-1, with D perhaps matching TRBD2 (5 bases). This CDR3 contains 14 residues. V was clipped by 1 base and J by 5 bases, with 9 bases between them. Germline CDR1 MGHRA, CDR2 YSYEKL.

This clone occurred a few times. The genes are TRBV7-9 and TRBJ2-2; tentatively, D is TRBD1 (6 bases). This CDR3 is built from 15 residues. Germline CDR1 is SEHNR and CDR2 is FQNEAQ (reference sequence). With 2 bases removed from V and 2 bases from J, the gap between germline ends came to 9 bases. The CDR3 sequence: CASSLRDTNTGELFF. CDR3 DNA: TGTGCCAGCAGCTTAAGGGACACTAACACCGGGGAGCTGTTTTTT.

This chain connects TRBV23-1 to TRBJ2-7, with a tentative D call TRBD1 (5 bases). TRBV23-1 is assigned to the ORF class and has an uncertain function. CDR3 length equals 13 residues. V shed 3 bases and J shed 6 bases, with 12 bases lying between them. The chain's CDR3 is CASSHRTLGEQYF. The CDR3 DNA reads as TGCGCCAGCAGTCACCGGACACTCGGCGAGCAGTACTTC.

The CDR3 loop is CASRPDKAEAFF. The DNA of the CDR3 is TGCGCCAGCAGGCCGGACAAGGCTGAAGCTTTCTTT. The chain is built from TRBV10-2 and TRBJ1-1; D might be TRBD1 (5 bases). This CDR3 is 12 amino acids long. The V gene lost 6 bases and the J gene lost 6 bases, with 11 bases spanning the gap. The germline gives CDR1 WSHSY, CDR2 SAAADI.

The J gene is TRBJ1-4, the V gene TRBV4-3; 8 nucleotides agree with TRBD1. The CDR3 sequence is 16 residues long. Germline CDR1 and CDR2: LGHNA and YSLEER. Trimming removed 1 base from V and 8 bases from J; junction bases left unmatched: 9. The CDR3 DNA reads as TGCGCCAGCAGCCAAGTAGTTGGGACAGGCGGGGAAAAACTGTTTTTT. Its translation: CASSQVVGTGGEKLFF.